A single sample gave rise to the 20 T cell receptor beta chains below, sequenced in a study of blood T cell repertoires in COVID-19. Assay used: immunoSEQ multiplex PCR; TCRdb lists only in-frame clones, some missing. This sample has over 300,000 clones, with about 83% found just once. Sequenced material: peripheral blood. The receptors were sampled from a woman aged 45-65 years with acute or convalescent COVID-19.

The gene calls are TRBV19 and TRBJ1-1, with D uncertain. The length of the CDR3 is 13 residues. V dropped 5 bases and J dropped 5 bases, with 12 bases sitting between them. Germline values: CDR1 LNHDA, CDR2 SQIVND (reference sequence). The CDR3 region is CASSPAKETEAFF. CDR3 bases: TGTGCCAGTAGTCCCGCTAAAGAGACTGAAGCTTTCTTT.

The rearrangement links TRBV12-3 or TRBV12-4 to TRBJ1-1, with 9 bases identical to TRBD1. This CDR3 comprises 13 residues. Unmatched junction bases numbered 1, after V lost 4 bases and J lost 4 bases. CDR3 in amino acids: CASSSDRGTEAFF. In DNA, the CDR3 is TGTGCCAGCAGTTCGGACAGGGGCACTGAAGCTTTCTTT.

The gene calls are TRBV15 and TRBJ2-5, with D perhaps TRBD1 (5 bases). V dropped 5 bases and J dropped 5 bases, with 21 bases sitting between them. CDR3 length: 16 residues. Per germline, CDR1 LNHNV and CDR2 YYDKDF (reference sequence). This CDR3 reads CATSVQGRGPGETQYF. The DNA for the CDR3 is TGTGCCACCAGCGTCCAAGGAAGGGGCCCCGGGGAGACCCAGTACTTC.

The chain has TRBV6-4 and TRBJ2-5, with 8 positions matching TRBD2. The CDR3 covers 15 residues. Germline V gives CDR1 MRHNA, CDR2 SNTAGT. V was pared by 2 bases and J by 5 bases, with 7 bases of the junction left unmatched. The CDR3 reads CASSDASGSLETQYF. The DNA for the CDR3 is TGTGCCAGCAGTGACGCGAGCGGGAGTTTGGAGACCCAGTACTTC.

The genes are TRBV29-1 and TRBJ1-4; 7 nucleotides match TRBD1. With 4 bases clipped from V and 8 bases from J, the junction kept 4 bases outside the gene matches. There are 12 residues in the CDR3. Looked up from germline, CDR1 is SQVTM and CDR2 is ANQGSEA. Written as DNA, the CDR3 is TGCAGCGTTGGACAGGGAGAAGAAAAACTGTTTTTT. It is translated as CSVGQGEEKLFF. Full variable domain (rest looked up from reference TRBV29-1 and TRBJ1-4): SAVISQKPSRDICQRGTSLTIQCQVDSQVTMMFWYRQQPGQSLTLIATANQGSEATYESGFVIDKFPISRPNLTFSTLTVSNMSPEDSSIYLCSVGQGEEKLFFGSGTQLSVL.

This clone was detected a few times. The chain links TRBV6-4 to TRBJ1-6; 9 nucleotides line up with TRBD1. Germline V CDR1 and CDR2: MRHNA, SNTAGT. The V gene end was trimmed by 8 bases and the J gene end by 6 bases; junction bases not matched to a gene: 2. This CDR3 is 13 amino acids long. CDR3 loop: CASGTGPNSPLHF. CDR3 sequence (DNA): TGTGCCAGCGGGACAGGGCCTAATTCACCCCTCCACTTT.

This rearrangement joins TRBV19 to TRBJ2-2; TRBD2 is a possible D gene (7 bases). Germline V gene sequence: CDR1 LNHDA, CDR2 SQIVND (reference sequence). Trimming cost V 2 bases and J 5 bases, with 12 bases left between them. The CDR3 has 15 amino acids. The CDR3 loop is CASSIRGRGTGELFF. CDR3 bases: TGTGCCAGTAGTATAAGGGGGAGGGGTACCGGGGAGCTGTTTTTT.

This rearrangement joins TRBV10-3 to TRBJ1-2; 8 positions match TRBD1. Germline trimming cut 5 bases from V and 4 bases from J; bases unmatched to any gene: 6. CDR3 length: 14 amino acids. Germline-derived CDR1 and CDR2 are ENHRY and SYGVKD. CDR3: CAISPGQGAYGYTF. The CDR3 DNA is TGTGCCATCAGTCCAGGACAGGGCGCCTATGGCTACACCTTC.

The rearrangement uses TRBV7-9 and TRBJ1-2; a possible D gene is TRBD1 (5 bases). The V end lost 5 bases, the J end lost 4 bases, and 14 bases lay between the germline ends. Germline loops: CDR1 SEHNR, CDR2 FQNEAQ (reference sequence). The CDR3 length is 14 residues. CDR3 in DNA: TGTGCCAGCAGCCTCCCGGGGGAAATCTATGGCTACACCTTC. The encoded protein is CASSLPGEIYGYTF.

This clone was counted once. The chain has TRBV2 and TRBJ2-7, with a possible D match to TRBD2 (5 bases). The CDR3 extends over 14 amino acids. CDR1 and CDR2 from the germline V gene are SNHLY and FYNNEI. Between the trimmed V and J ends, which lost 3 bases and 4 bases, there was a span of 13 bases. The CDR3 DNA is TGTGCCAGCAGTGAGTCAGAGGGCTGGTACGAGCAGTACTTC. It translates to CASSESEGWYEQYF.

The chain recombines TRBV7-9 with TRBJ2-2, with TRBD2 matching over 7 bases. CDR3 length equals 14 residues. With V trimmed by 6 bases and J by 6 bases, 7 bases remained unmatched. Germline V gene lookup returns CDR1 SEHNR and CDR2 FQNEAQ (reference sequence). CDR3 coding DNA: TGTGCCAGCAGAGGGGAGGGAAGAGCCGGGGAGCTGTTTTTT. Translated, it gives CASRGEGRAGELFF.

The V call is TRBV19, the J call TRBJ1-5, with D maybe TRBD1 (6 bases). Germline V gives CDR1 LNHDA, CDR2 SQIVND (reference sequence). Trimming left V 6 bases short and J 0 bases short, with 12 bases between. The CDR3 is 15 amino acids. The CDR3 reads CASSTGSYSNQPQHF. The CDR3, as DNA: TGTGCCAGTAGCACAGGGTCATATAGCAATCAGCCCCAGCATTTT.

The V call is TRBV21-1, the J call TRBJ2-7; whether TRBD1, the table's D call, matches the DNA was not checked. TRBV21-1 is reported as a pseudogene. The CDR3 has 13 residues. CDR3 sequence reads: CASSKEGAYEQYV. DNA for the CDR3: TGTGCCAGCAGCAAAGAAGGGGCCTACGAGCAGTACGTC.

The chain links TRBV30 to TRBJ1-3; TRBD1 is a possible D gene (5 bases). The CDR3 totals 14 residues. V lost 3 bases to trimming and J lost 4 bases, with 13 bases between them. Germline V gives CDR1 GTSNPN, CDR2 SVGIG (reference sequence). The CDR3 region is CAWRGRVSGNTIYF. The CDR3 coding sequence is TGTGCCTGGAGGGGCAGGGTATCAGGAAACACCATATATTTT.

This rearrangement joins TRBV5-4 to TRBJ2-3; perhaps TRBD2 as D (7 bases). The CDR3 covers 18 residues. V was cut by 0 bases and J by 0 bases, with 17 bases left in between. CDR1 SGHNT and CDR2 YYREEE come from the germline V gene (reference sequence). CDR3 loop: CASSLVVGGGASTDTQYF. CDR3 DNA sequence: TGTGCCAGCAGCTTGGTTGTTGGAGGGGGGGCGAGCACAGATACGCAGTATTTT.

The chain couples TRBV19 to TRBJ1-4, with a possible D match to TRBD1 (6 bases). The V end lost 7 bases, the J end lost 2 bases, and 14 bases lay between the germline ends. The CDR3 covers 15 residues. Per germline, CDR1 LNHDA and CDR2 SQIVND (reference sequence). Here the CDR3 reads CASIGAGATNEKLFF. The CDR3 DNA reads as TGTGCCAGTATCGGCGCAGGGGCCACTAATGAAAAACTGTTTTTT.

The rearrangement uses TRBV6-4 and TRBJ2-2, with no clear D. The germline gives CDR1 MRHNA, CDR2 SNTAGT. The CDR3 covers 12 residues. V was pared by 5 bases and J by 5 bases, with 6 bases between. DNA of the CDR3: TGTGCCAGCAGTCCTAAGACCGGGGAGCTGTTTTTT. It codes for CASSPKTGELFF.

V is TRBV19 and J is TRBJ1-5, with D tentatively TRBD1 (6 bases). Germline CDR1 is LNHDA and CDR2 is SQIVND (reference sequence). The CDR3 is made up of 13 amino acids. V lost 7 bases, J lost 8 bases, and 15 bases lay in between. The CDR3 here is CASKGPRGKPQHF. CDR3 nucleotide sequence: TGTGCCAGTAAGGGACCCAGGGGAAAGCCCCAGCATTTT. The full variable domain, with the rest looked up from reference TRBV19 and TRBJ1-5, is DGGITQSPKYLFRKEGQNVTLSCEQNLNHDAMYWYRQDPGQGLRLIYYSQIVNDFQKGDIAEGYSVSREKKESFPLTVTSAQKNPTAFYLCASKGPRGKPQHFGDGTRLSIL.

V gene TRBV3-1 (or the pseudogene TRBV3-2) combines with J gene TRBJ1-1; no definite D call. With 5 bases removed from V and 6 bases from J, the gap between germline ends came to 13 bases. Germline V gives CDR1 LGHDT, CDR2 YNNKEL (reference sequence). The CDR3 is made up of 13 amino acids. CDR3 bases: TGTGCCAGCAGCTCCCGGGAGAGAGCTGAAGCTTTCTTT. Its translation: CASSSRERAEAFF.

The chain couples TRBV11-2 to TRBJ2-1, with 7 bases aligning to TRBD1. Germline V gene sequence: CDR1 SGHAT, CDR2 FQNNGV. J lost 5 bases, V lost 5 bases, and 3 bases had no gene match. This CDR3 has 13 amino acids. Written as DNA, the CDR3 is TGTGCCAGCAGCAGGGGACAGAACAATGAGCAGTTCTTC. Its translation is CASSRGQNNEQFF.